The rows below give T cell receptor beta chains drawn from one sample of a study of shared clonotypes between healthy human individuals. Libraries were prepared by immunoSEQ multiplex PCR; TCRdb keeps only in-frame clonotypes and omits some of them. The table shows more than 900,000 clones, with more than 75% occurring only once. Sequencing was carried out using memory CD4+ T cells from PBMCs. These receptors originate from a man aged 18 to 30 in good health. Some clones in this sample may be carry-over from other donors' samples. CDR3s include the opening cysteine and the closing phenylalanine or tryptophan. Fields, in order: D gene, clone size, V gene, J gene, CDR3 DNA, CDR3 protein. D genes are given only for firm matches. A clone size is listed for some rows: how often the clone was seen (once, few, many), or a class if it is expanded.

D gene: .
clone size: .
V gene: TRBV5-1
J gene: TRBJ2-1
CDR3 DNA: TGCGCCAGCAGCCTCCAAGTAAGGGGCTCCTACAATGAGCAGTTCTTC
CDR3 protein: CASSLQVRGSYNEQFF

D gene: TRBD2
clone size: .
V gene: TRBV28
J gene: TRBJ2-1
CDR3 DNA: TGTGCCAGCAGCTTATACGGGACTAGCGGGAGGCACAATGAGCAGTTCTTC
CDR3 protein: CASSLYGTSGRHNEQFF

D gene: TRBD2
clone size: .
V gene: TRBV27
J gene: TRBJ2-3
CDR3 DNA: TGTGCCAGCAGTGTAGGACTAGGACCGGAGAATACGCAGTATTTT
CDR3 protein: CASSVGLGPENTQYF

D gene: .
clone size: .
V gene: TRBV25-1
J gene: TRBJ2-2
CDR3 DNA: TGTGCCAGCAGTGAAAATCTTAGGGTGCAGGCCACCGGGGAGCTGTTTTTT
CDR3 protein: CASSENLRVQATGELFF

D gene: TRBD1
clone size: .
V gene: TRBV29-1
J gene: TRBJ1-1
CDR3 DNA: TGCAGCGTGGCGTATCCTGCGGACAGGGGACCAGGGGGTGAAGCTTTCTTT
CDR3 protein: CSVAYPADRGPGGEAFF

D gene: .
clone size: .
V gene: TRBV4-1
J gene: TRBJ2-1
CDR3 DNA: TGCGCCAGCAGCCAAGACCGGCGGTCCGGTTGGGATGAGCAGTTCTTC
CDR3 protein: CASSQDRRSGWDEQFF

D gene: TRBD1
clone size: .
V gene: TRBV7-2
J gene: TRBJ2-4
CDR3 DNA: TGTGCCAGCAGCTCAGGACAGGAAATAAGCAACATTCAGTACTTC
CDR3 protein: CASSSGQEISNIQYF

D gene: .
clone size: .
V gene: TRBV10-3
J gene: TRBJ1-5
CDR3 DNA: TGTGCCATCAGTGAGTCGTTGACAGGTCAAATCTATAGCAATCAGCCCCAGCATTTT
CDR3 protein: CAISESLTGQIYSNQPQHF

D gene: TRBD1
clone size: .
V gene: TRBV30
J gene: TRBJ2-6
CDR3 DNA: TGTGCCTGGAGAAGGACAGGGGGGGCCAACGTCCTGACTTTC
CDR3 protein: CAWRRTGGANVLTF

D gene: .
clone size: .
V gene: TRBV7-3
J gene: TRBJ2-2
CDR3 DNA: TGTGCCAGCAGCTTAGTAGGGCTCACCGGGGAGCTGTTTTTT
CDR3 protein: CASSLVGLTGELFF

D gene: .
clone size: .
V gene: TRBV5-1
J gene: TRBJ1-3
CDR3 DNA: TGCGCCAGCAGCTTGGAGGCGGCGAGCTCTGGAAACACCATATATTTT
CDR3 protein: CASSLEAASSGNTIYF

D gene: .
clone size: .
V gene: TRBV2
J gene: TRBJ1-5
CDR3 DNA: TGTGCCAGCAGTGAAGCGACAGGTCAGACTCAGCCCCAGCATTTT
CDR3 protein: CASSEATGQTQPQHF

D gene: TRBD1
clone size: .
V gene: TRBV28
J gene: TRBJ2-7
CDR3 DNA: TGTGCCAGCAGTTCGGACAGGATCTCCTACGAGCAGTACTTC
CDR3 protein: CASSSDRISYEQYF

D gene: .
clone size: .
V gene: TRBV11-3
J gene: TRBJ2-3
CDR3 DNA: TGTGCCAGCAGCCCGTGGGAACCCACCCGCACAGATACGCAGTATTTT
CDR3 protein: CASSPWEPTRTDTQYF

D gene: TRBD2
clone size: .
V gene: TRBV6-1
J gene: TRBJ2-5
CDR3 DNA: TGTGCCAGTCCCCCGGGACTAGCGGTCCAAGAGACCCAGTACTTC
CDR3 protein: CASPPGLAVQETQYF

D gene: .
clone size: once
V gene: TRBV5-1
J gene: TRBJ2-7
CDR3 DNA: TGCGCCAGCAGCTTGGAAGGGGGTGGGAGGATGAGCGAGCAGTACTTC
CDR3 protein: CASSLEGGGRMSEQYF

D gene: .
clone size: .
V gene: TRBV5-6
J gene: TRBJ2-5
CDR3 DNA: TGTGCCAGCAGTCGGCTCAATCAAGAGACCCAGTACTTC
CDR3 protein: CASSRLNQETQYF

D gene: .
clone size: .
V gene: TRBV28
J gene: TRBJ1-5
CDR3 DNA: TGTGCCAGCAGTCTCGCATCGGGTGGCAATCAGCCCCAGCATTTT
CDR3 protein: CASSLASGGNQPQHF

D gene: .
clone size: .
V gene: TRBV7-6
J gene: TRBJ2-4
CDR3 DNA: TGTGCCAGCAGCGCCCAGCCGGACGGAAAAAACATTCAGTACTTC
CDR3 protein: CASSAQPDGKNIQYF